The rows below give T cell receptor beta chains drawn from one sample of a study of CD8 T cells in ankylosing spondylitis. MiXCR was run by TCRdb on the 5' RACE reads, yielding one entry per CDR3 protein. Altogether fewer than 550,000 distinct CDR3 sequences are present, over 4% being singletons, with the ten largest covering approximately 3.5%. The sequenced sample was blood, either unsorted or a sorted T cell fraction (not recorded which). Receptors originate from a male donor with ankylosing spondylitis. The CDR3 runs from the conserved cysteine through the conserved F or W. A D gene is named only where the DNA matches it firmly. Not all rows give a size; the values are once, few, many and, for expanded clones, a class.

CDR3 DNA: TGTGCCAGCTCCTCCCGCGCGAACACCGGGGAGCTGTTTTTT
CDR3 protein: CASSSRANTGELFF
D gene: NA
clone size: many
CDR3 length: 14
V gene: TRBV7-2
J gene: TRBJ2-2

CDR3 DNA: TGCAGCGTCCGATGGGCCAGGAACACAGATACGCAGTATTTT
CDR3 protein: CSVRWARNTDTQYF
D gene: NA
clone size: many
CDR3 length: 14
V gene: TRBV29-1
J gene: TRBJ2-3

CDR3 DNA: TGTGCCAGCAGGGGGCCTTTTCGGGAGTCTGAAAAACTGTTTTTT
CDR3 protein: CASRGPFRESEKLFF
D gene: NA
clone size: NA
CDR3 length: 15
V gene: TRBV12-3/TRBV12-4
J gene: TRBJ1-4

CDR3 DNA: TGTGCCAGCAGAACCTCACAGGGGCCCTATGGCTACACCTTC
CDR3 protein: CASRTSQGPYGYTF
D gene: TRBD1
clone size: many
CDR3 length: 14
V gene: TRBV6-1
J gene: TRBJ1-2

CDR3 DNA: TGTGCCAGCAGCCCAACCGGCGCAGGGGGGGGCTACACCTTC
CDR3 protein: CASSPTGAGGGYTF
D gene: TRBD1
clone size: many
CDR3 length: 14
V gene: TRBV7-2
J gene: TRBJ1-2

CDR3 DNA: TGCAGTGCCGGGCCACGCACAGATACGCAGTATTTT
CDR3 protein: CSAGPRTDTQYF
D gene: NA
clone size: many
CDR3 length: 12
V gene: TRBV20-1
J gene: TRBJ2-3

CDR3 DNA: TGTGCCAGCAGCCAAGGTGGGGGGCCCCAGCATTTT
CDR3 protein: CASSQGGGPQHF
D gene: NA
clone size: many
CDR3 length: 12
V gene: TRBV3-1
J gene: TRBJ1-5

CDR3 DNA: TGTGCCAGCAGCGTCGACTTGACAGGGGGCCAATACGAGCAGTACTTC
CDR3 protein: CASSVDLTGGQYEQYF
D gene: TRBD1
clone size: many
CDR3 length: 16
V gene: TRBV9
J gene: TRBJ2-7

CDR3 DNA: TGTGCCAGCAGTTACGGGAACCCGGAGGACTACGAGCAGTACTTC
CDR3 protein: CASSYGNPEDYEQYF
D gene: NA
clone size: many
CDR3 length: 15
V gene: TRBV6-2/TRBV6-3
J gene: TRBJ2-7

CDR3 DNA: TGCAGTGCTAGTAGACCAGGGGGCGATAGCTTC
CDR3 protein: CSASRPGGDSF
D gene: TRBD1
clone size: many
CDR3 length: 11
V gene: TRBV20-1
J gene: TRBJ2-7

CDR3 DNA: TGTGCCAGCAGCCCAGAGGTCGAGAACCGAGAAGTGGCTGGGGCCAACGTCCTGACTTTC
CDR3 protein: CASSPEVENREVAGANVLTF
D gene: NA
clone size: many
CDR3 length: 20
V gene: TRBV27
J gene: TRBJ2-6

CDR3 DNA: TGTGCCAGCAGCCCTCCGGGACGGCGTTGGGAGACCCAGTACTTC
CDR3 protein: CASSPPGRRWETQYF
D gene: NA
clone size: many
CDR3 length: 15
V gene: TRBV6-2/TRBV6-3
J gene: TRBJ2-5

CDR3 DNA: TGCAGTGCTAGCGGGGGCGGGGACATTCAGTACTTC
CDR3 protein: CSASGGGDIQYF
D gene: NA
clone size: many
CDR3 length: 12
V gene: TRBV20-1
J gene: TRBJ2-4

CDR3 DNA: TGCAGTGCTTACGTAGGGGGAGCGGATGGCTACACCTTC
CDR3 protein: CSAYVGGADGYTF
D gene: NA
clone size: many
CDR3 length: 13
V gene: TRBV20-1
J gene: TRBJ1-2

CDR3 DNA: TGTGCCAGCAGTCCGGGACAGGGGGAGGTAAAGACCCAGTACTTC
CDR3 protein: CASSPGQGEVKTQYF
D gene: TRBD1
clone size: many
CDR3 length: 15
V gene: TRBV27
J gene: TRBJ2-5

CDR3 DNA: TGCAGTGCTACCCGTCACGGAGGGATCACAGATACGCAGTATTTT
CDR3 protein: CSATRHGGITDTQYF
D gene: NA
clone size: many
CDR3 length: 15
V gene: TRBV20-1
J gene: TRBJ2-3

CDR3 DNA: TGTGCCAGCAGCGCTAGGACTAGCGGGAGCGGAAATACGCAGTATTTT
CDR3 protein: CASSARTSGSGNTQYF
D gene: TRBD2
clone size: many
CDR3 length: 16
V gene: TRBV9
J gene: TRBJ2-3

CDR3 DNA: TGCAGTGCTAGAGTCGCGGGGGGTGGAGAAAAACTGTTTTTT
CDR3 protein: CSARVAGGGEKLFF
D gene: NA
clone size: many
CDR3 length: 14
V gene: TRBV20-1
J gene: TRBJ1-4

CDR3 DNA: TGCAGTGCAAGGGGACAACCGAACACTGAAGCTTTCTTT
CDR3 protein: CSARGQPNTEAFF
D gene: NA
clone size: many
CDR3 length: 13
V gene: TRBV29-1
J gene: TRBJ1-1

CDR3 DNA: TGTGCCAGCAGCGACGGCAACGAGCAGTACTTC
CDR3 protein: CASSDGNEQYF
D gene: NA
clone size: many
CDR3 length: 11
V gene: TRBV6-2/TRBV6-3
J gene: TRBJ2-7

CDR3 DNA: TGTGCCAGCAGCGAAGTCGACAGGGGAAACTCCTACGAGCAGTACTTC
CDR3 protein: CASSEVDRGNSYEQYF
D gene: TRBD1
clone size: many
CDR3 length: 16
V gene: TRBV11-1
J gene: TRBJ2-7

CDR3 DNA: TGTGCCAGCAGCTTAGTAAGCGTCCGGGGGGCAAACTATGGCTACACCTTC
CDR3 protein: CASSLVSVRGANYGYTF
D gene: NA
clone size: many
CDR3 length: 17
V gene: TRBV7-2
J gene: TRBJ1-2

CDR3 DNA: TGTGCCAGCAGCTCCGGGACAGGTCCGGTAGGCACAGATACGCAGTATTTT
CDR3 protein: CASSSGTGPVGTDTQYF
D gene: TRBD1
clone size: many
CDR3 length: 17
V gene: TRBV7-2
J gene: TRBJ2-3

CDR3 DNA: TGTGCCAGCAGCTTAGCGTCCTCAGCGCTAGCTTTACAAGAGACCCAGTACTTC
CDR3 protein: CASSLASSALALQETQYF
D gene: NA
clone size: NA
CDR3 length: 18
V gene: TRBV7-6
J gene: TRBJ2-5

CDR3 DNA: TGTGCCACCAGCAGGGGGGACAGAGGCTACGAGCAGTACTTC
CDR3 protein: CATSRGDRGYEQYF
D gene: TRBD1
clone size: many
CDR3 length: 14
V gene: TRBV15
J gene: TRBJ2-7